One T cell receptor beta chain is described in this entry. Library preparation (for TCRbeta) was performed with unique molecular identifiers. MiXCR, applied by TCRdb to the PCR reads, yields one record per CDR3 protein. This table holds about 540,000 distinct CDR3 sequences, about 16% found once. Per the germline V gene, CDR1 is LGHDT and CDR2 is YNNKEL (reference sequence). V was trimmed by 4 bases and J by 0 bases, leaving 13 bases between them. The CDR3 runs to 17 residues. This record comes from a study of T-cell reconstitution after alpha-beta-depleted transplantation in children. The chain uses TRBV3-1 and TRBJ1-6, with no clear D. This sample comprised PBMCs from the stem cell graft donor, obtained from the stem cell graft. This TCR came from a human donor who donated a stem cell graft to a child with acute lymphoblastic leukemia. CDR3: CASSLGRPSSYNSPLHF. CDR3 bases: TGTGCCAGCAGCCTGGGGAGGCCGAGCTCCTATAATTCACCCCTCCACTTT.